This entry concerns a single T cell receptor (beta chain). This record comes from a study of blood T cell repertoires in COVID-19. Measured with immunoSEQ multiplex PCR; TCRdb has only the in-frame clones, and not every one. Of around 320,000 clones listed, about nine tenths were seen once; the top ten hold roughly 7%. Germline CDR1 reads SNHLY; CDR2 reads FYNNEI. Trimming stripped 11 bases from V and 11 bases from J, with 11 bases between. The CDR3 spans 9 residues. This sequence joins TRBV2 and TRBJ2-3; perhaps TRBD1 as D (6 bases). The receptor was isolated from a woman in her twenties or thirties who had recovered from COVID-19. The sample consisted of peripheral blood. The CDR3 nucleotides read TGTGCCTACAAACAGGGGCAGTATTTT. This gives the protein CAYKQGQYF.